These 6 T cell receptor beta chains were sequenced from one sample in a study of blood T cell repertoires in COVID-19. Data came from immunoSEQ multiplex PCR; TCRdb stores just in-frame clones and leaves some out. The sample has about 120,000 clones, about 79% seen once. The sequenced material came from peripheral blood. The receptor set was obtained from a man aged 65 to 79 with acute or convalescent COVID-19.

The chain is built from TRBV19 and TRBJ1-2; possibly TRBD1 for D (6 bases). Trimming removed 5 bases from V and 6 bases from J, with 10 bases in between. The CDR3 spans 12 residues. CDR1 and CDR2 from the germline V gene are LNHDA and SQIVND (reference sequence). The CDR3 bases are TGTGCCAGTAGTGGACAGTTGAATGGCTACACCTTC. This gives the protein CASSGQLNGYTF.

The chain carries TRBV15 and TRBJ1-6; TRBD1 aligns across 10 bases. The germline V gene has CDR1 LNHNV and CDR2 YYDKDF (reference sequence). V trimming: 5 bases; J trimming: 7 bases; junction bases outside the gene matches: 8. This CDR3 is 16 amino acids long. CDR3 loop: CATSGDRGRGNSPLHF. CDR3 nucleotide sequence: TGTGCCACCAGCGGCGACAGGGGGCGAGGGAATTCACCCCTCCACTTT.

V usage is TRBV4-1 and J usage is TRBJ2-7, with 8 bases matching TRBD2. CDR3 length: 16 amino acids. V dropped 1 base and J dropped 0; count of bases not matched to a gene: 5. From germline, CDR1 is MGHRA and CDR2 YSYEKL. The CDR3 region is CASSQGPSGGSYEQYF. The CDR3 nucleotides read TGCGCCAGCAGCCAAGGCCCCAGCGGGGGCTCCTACGAGCAGTACTTC.

The chain joins TRBV7-2 to TRBJ2-7; 8 positions match TRBD1. The CDR3 length is 14 residues. V lost 5 bases, J lost 4 bases, and 7 bases stayed unmatched. CDR1 and CDR2 from the germline V gene are SGHTA and FQGNSA. The DNA for the CDR3 is TGTGCCAGCAGCCTCCGGACAGGGCCATACGAGCAGTACTTC. Amino acids: CASSLRTGPYEQYF.

The sample holds one count of this clone. The chain recombines TRBV6-5 with TRBJ1-1; 7 bases agree with TRBD1. CDR3 length: 15 residues. Per the germline V gene, CDR1 is MNHEY and CDR2 is SVGAGI. The ends lost 6 bases at V and 0 bases at J; junction bases unmatched: 7. The CDR3 DNA follows: TGTGCCAGCAGGGTGGACAGGAACATGAACACTGAAGCTTTCTTT. It is translated as CASRVDRNMNTEAFF.

In its sample, this clone was seen a few times. The chain has TRBV18 and TRBJ1-1, with a possible D match to TRBD1 (5 bases). CDR1 KGHSH and CDR2 LQKENI come from the germline V gene. V was trimmed by 5 bases and J by 1 base, leaving 11 bases between them. The CDR3 extends over 14 amino acids. The CDR3 loop is CASSSLDRNTEAFF. The CDR3, as DNA: TGTGCCAGCTCATCTCTAGACAGGAACACTGAAGCTTTCTTT.